These 18 T cell receptor beta chains share one sample of origin, sequenced in a study of cytomegalovirus exposure and HLA in healthy donors (dated by TCRdb to about 2017). Library prep was done by the immunoSEQ multiplex PCR assay. For the multiplex PCR, a mixture combining 60 forward primers for TCR Vbeta segments and 13 reverse primers for TCR Jbeta segments was used. Sourced from immuneACCESS, this table was stored by TCRdb with only in-frame sequences that have V and J called. A share of the clones is absent; for the studies checked, an unresolved V gene accounts for under half, and the remainder has no known explanation. The sample includes around 120,000 clones, with 75% to 90% observed a single time. 8.8% of the sample is in the top ten clones. The sequencing input was PBMCs. The receptor set was obtained from a female donor in good health and CMV-seropositive.

This sequence joins TRBV14 and TRBJ2-2, with 10 bases that match TRBD2. With V trimmed by 1 base and J by 4 bases, 0 bases remained unmatched. This CDR3 is built from 15 residues. Germline V gives CDR1 SGHDN, CDR2 FVKESK. The CDR3, as DNA: TGTGCCAGCAGCCAAGGACTAGCGGGCACCGGGGAGCTGTTTTTT. Its translation: CASSQGLAGTGELFF.

This chain connects TRBV2 to TRBJ1-1; no clear D. Germline V gives CDR1 SNHLY, CDR2 FYNNEI. The CDR3 runs to 12 residues. V was clipped by 5 bases and J by 3 bases, with 7 bases between them. The CDR3 spells CASSLTDTEAFF. The CDR3 nucleotides read TGTGCCAGCAGTTTGACTGACACTGAAGCTTTCTTT.

The rearrangement links TRBV6-5 to TRBJ1-5; D not resolved. Per germline, CDR1 MNHEY and CDR2 SVGAGI. The CDR3 spans 15 residues. The V end was cut by 0 bases, the J end by 4 bases, with 10 bases between. CDR3 protein: CASSYSRQKNQPQHF. The CDR3 DNA is TGTGCCAGCAGTTACTCGAGGCAGAAAAATCAGCCCCAGCATTTT.

This chain uses TRBV19 with TRBJ2-7, with D possibly TRBD1 on 7 matching bases. Looked up from germline, CDR1 is LNHDA and CDR2 is SQIVND (reference sequence). V was shortened by 5 bases and J by 1 base, with 15 bases between the two germline ends. The CDR3 sequence is 15 residues long. CDR3 bases: TGTGCCAGTAGTTCCCGGCAGGGGGGATCCTACGAGCAGTACTTC. It specifies CASSSRQGGSYEQYF.

The chain couples TRBV2 to TRBJ2-7; the match to TRBD2 covers 13 bases. V lost 5 bases and J lost 4; bases outside the gene matches: 14. The CDR3 extends over 18 amino acids. In germline, CDR1 is SNHLY, CDR2 FYNNEI. The CDR3 bases are TGTGCCAGCAGTTCCAAGGGGCCGGGACTAGCGGGGAAATACGAGCAGTACTTC. It translates to CASSSKGPGLAGKYEQYF.

The chain is built from TRBV27 and TRBJ2-1; D gene ambiguous. Trimming removed 0 bases at V and 14 bases at J, with 14 bases between. CDR1 and CDR2 (germline): MNHEY, SMNVEV (reference sequence). This CDR3 has 13 amino acids. CDR3 sequence: CASSLSTPPAEFF. DNA for the CDR3: TGTGCCAGCAGTTTATCGACCCCCCCCGCGGAGTTCTTC.

The V and J genes are TRBV1 and TRBJ2-5; TRBD1, the table's D call, was not compared with the DNA. TRBV1 is classified as a pseudogene. The length of the CDR3 is 16 residues. The CDR3: CTSSQGGGPYQETQYF. The CDR3 DNA sequence: TGCACCAGCAGCCAAGGAGGGGGCCCTTACCAAGAGACCCAGTACTTC.

This chain links TRBV6-5 with TRBJ1-1; tentative D call: TRBD1 (6 bases). The germline V gene encodes CDR1 MNHEY and CDR2 SVGAGI. V was shortened by 8 bases and J by 1 base, with 14 bases between the two germline ends. The CDR3 has 14 residues. CDR3 nucleotide sequence: TGTGCCAGCCTACCGGGGGGGCCGAACACTGAAGCTTTCTTT. This encodes CASLPGGPNTEAFF.

V gene TRBV20-1 combines with J gene TRBJ2-4; D is ambiguous. Trimming stripped 0 bases from V and 7 bases from J, with 4 bases between. The CDR3 loop spans 11 amino acids. Germline V gene data show CDR1 as DFQATT and CDR2 as SNEGSKA (reference sequence). This CDR3 is CSARDNNIQYF. The CDR3 DNA sequence: TGCAGTGCTAGAGATAATAACATTCAGTACTTC.

This rearrangement joins TRBV13 to TRBJ2-3, with a weak D call TRBD2 (5 bases). CDR1 PRHDT and CDR2 FYEKMQ come from the germline V gene (reference sequence). V dropped 5 bases and J dropped 2 bases, with 11 bases sitting between them. The CDR3 runs to 14 residues. The CDR3 is CASSLDYYTDTQYF. DNA of the CDR3: TGTGCCAGCAGCCTTGACTATTACACAGATACGCAGTATTTT.

The gene calls are TRBV13 and TRBJ2-2, with 9 bases matching TRBD1. V lost 5 bases, J lost 7 bases, and 14 bases stayed unmatched. Germline CDR1 and CDR2: PRHDT and FYEKMQ (reference sequence). The CDR3 runs 17 residues. In DNA, the CDR3 is TGTGCCAGCAGCCCTCTATACAGGGGGCCAGACGGCGGGGAGCTGTTTTTT. Translated, it gives CASSPLYRGPDGGELFF.

Only a few counts were recorded for this clone. The CDR3, as DNA: TGTGCCAGCAGCTCTAGGGGCGGCAGGGATTCCTACGAGCAGTACTTC. Amino acid sequence: CASSSRGGRDSYEQYF. This chain uses TRBV7-2 with TRBJ2-7; TRBD1 is a possible D gene (5 bases). CDR1 is SGHTA, CDR2 FQGNSA, per germline. The CDR3 is made up of 16 amino acids. The germline V and J ends were trimmed by 4 bases and 1 base, with 17 bases remaining between them.

The V gene is TRBV5-1, the J gene TRBJ2-3, with 10 bases that match TRBD1. CDR3 length equals 13 residues. Per germline, CDR1 SGHRS and CDR2 YFSETQ. Germline trimming cut 3 bases from V and 6 bases from J; bases unmatched to any gene: 1. This chain's CDR3 is CASSWTGGDTQYF. The CDR3 bases are TGCGCCAGCAGCTGGACAGGGGGGGATACGCAGTATTTT. The entire variable domain, with the rest obtained from reference TRBV5-1 and TRBJ2-3, is as follows: KAGVTQTPRYLIKTRGQQVTLSCSPISGHRSVSWYQQTPGQGLQFLFEYFSETQRNKGNFPGRFSGRQFSNSRSEMNVSTLELGDSALYLCASSWTGGDTQYFGPGTRLTVL.

About this clone: Relative to the germline gene, one junction end is altered; a read error may explain this. V is TRBV14 and J is TRBJ1-3, with 7 bases that match TRBD1. This CDR3 region has 13 residues. Germline V gene sequence: CDR1 SGHDN, CDR2 FVKESK. DNA for the CDR3: TGTGCCAGCAGCCCGACAGGGTGGGGAACGTCCCATTTT. Translating it yields CASSPTGWGTSHF.

This chain links TRBV2 with TRBJ1-2, with a tentative D call TRBD1 (6 bases). This CDR3 region has 15 residues. CDR1 and CDR2 (germline): SNHLY, FYNNEI. V lost 4 bases and J lost 4, with 16 bases in between. The CDR3: CASSGSQGQSYGYTF. CDR3 sequence (DNA): TGTGCCAGCAGTGGTAGTCAGGGGCAGAGCTATGGCTACACCTTC.

The chain has TRBV7-2 and TRBJ1-2; 7 bases fit TRBD1. Germline V gene sequence: CDR1 SGHTA, CDR2 FQGNSA. With 3 bases clipped from V and 8 bases from J, the junction kept 6 bases outside the gene matches. The CDR3 is made up of 13 amino acids. For the CDR3, the DNA is TGTGCCAGCAGCTTGACAGGGAGTAGGGGCTACACCTTC. Amino acid sequence: CASSLTGSRGYTF.

The gene calls are TRBV6-1 and TRBJ1-6; the match to TRBD1 covers 9 bases. CDR3 length equals 14 residues. Germline loops: CDR1 MNHNS, CDR2 SASEGT. Trimming cost V 3 bases and J 7 bases; bases outside gene matches: 1. The CDR3 DNA reads TGTGCCAGCAGTGAGACAGGGGGAAATTCACCCCTCCACTTT. This translates into CASSETGGNSPLHF.

The gene calls are TRBV6-5 and TRBJ2-1, with TRBD2 matching 7 bases. The germline V gene encodes CDR1 MNHEY and CDR2 SVGAGI. The CDR3 has 14 amino acids. V dropped 6 bases and J dropped 7; count of bases not matched to a gene: 9. In DNA form, the CDR3 reads TGTGCCAGCAGCCCCAGCGGGGCAGGTAATGAGCAGTTCTTC. It encodes CASSPSGAGNEQFF.